This T cell receptor beta chain was sequenced in a study of blood T cell repertoires in COVID-19. Study background: Both acute and convalescent COVID-19 samples were obtained from the United States, Italy and Spain. From T cells, B-cell-depleted T cells, or PBMCs came the material, which was cDNA or gDNA.

Authors' methods: Estimated nucleated cell counts came from reference gene primer amplification. Repertoires were generated with immunoSEQ multiplex PCR, while TCRdb's copy carries only in-frame clones and drops some. V and J calls and clone size come straight from that table; D and trimming were deduced from the DNA. The table records 130,000 to 150,000 clones, approximately 85% of them present only once. The CDR3 covers 16 residues. CDR1 is MDHEN and CDR2 is SYDVKM in the germline V gene. Trimming removed 5 bases from V and 5 bases from J; junction bases left unmatched: 15. Patients in Seattle were enrolled during active infection, then followed longitudinally.

Sequences were obtained from peripheral blood. This chain uses TRBV28 with TRBJ2-7; TRBD1 agrees at 7 bases. This receptor was taken from a woman aged 55-70 years with COVID-19, enrolled during active disease. The CDR3 region is CASSASYRGPNHEQYF. The DNA of the CDR3 is TGTGCCAGCAGTGCCAGCTACAGGGGCCCTAATCACGAGCAGTACTTC.